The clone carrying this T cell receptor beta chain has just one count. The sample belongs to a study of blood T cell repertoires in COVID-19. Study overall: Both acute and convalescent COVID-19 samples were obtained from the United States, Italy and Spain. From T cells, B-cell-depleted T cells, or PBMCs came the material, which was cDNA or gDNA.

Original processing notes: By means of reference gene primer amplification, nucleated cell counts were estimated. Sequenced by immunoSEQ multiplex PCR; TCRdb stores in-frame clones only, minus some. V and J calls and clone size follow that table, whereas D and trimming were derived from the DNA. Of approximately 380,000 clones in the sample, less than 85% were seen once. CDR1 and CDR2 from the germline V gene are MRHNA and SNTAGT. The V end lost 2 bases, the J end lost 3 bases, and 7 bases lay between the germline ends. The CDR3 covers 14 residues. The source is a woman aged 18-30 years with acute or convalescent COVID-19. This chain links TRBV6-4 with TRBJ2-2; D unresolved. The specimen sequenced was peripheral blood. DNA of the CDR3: TGTGCCAGCAGTGACGGCAGCGACACCGGGGAGCTGTTTTTT. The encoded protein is CASSDGSDTGELFF.